Shown below are 20 T cell receptor beta chains from a single sample sequenced in a study of coeliac disease. TCRdb's copy holds only in-frame clones and misses some; the assay was immunoSEQ multiplex PCR. This repertoire shows around 4,800 clones, roughly 74% found once; its top ten account for roughly 4.6%. Sequencing was done on a sample of lamina propria lymphocytes from the gut. The receptors stem from a woman between 18 and 30 years old with active celiac disease.

The chain links TRBV6-5 to TRBJ2-2; 8 bases line up with TRBD2. The V and J ends lost 5 bases and 7 bases, in that order; junction bases with no gene match: 6. Per germline, CDR1 MNHEY and CDR2 SVGAGI. The CDR3 sequence is 14 residues long. CDR3: CASSTGTSHGELFF. In DNA, the CDR3 is TGTGCCAGCAGTACCGGGACTAGTCACGGGGAGCTGTTTTTT.

V and J are TRBV7-9 and TRBJ2-2; 7 bases are shared with TRBD1. After removal of 2 bases from V and 6 bases from J, the junction contained 18 bases not matched to a gene. This CDR3 comprises 19 residues. The germline CDR1 and CDR2 sequences are SEHNR and FQNEAQ (reference sequence). The CDR3 DNA follows: TGTGCCAGCAGCTTAAGGGGAACAGGGGAAAGGAGTAGATCCGGGGAGCTGTTTTTT. It is translated as CASSLRGTGERSRSGELFF.

This clone has just a few counts. The chain combines TRBV28 with TRBJ2-7; 8 bases match TRBD2. Trimming cost V 6 bases and J 1 base; bases outside gene matches: 5. CDR1 and CDR2 from the germline V gene are MDHEN and SYDVKM. The CDR3 totals 14 residues. CDR3 sequence (DNA): TGTGCCAGCAGCAGAATAGCGGGGTCCTACGAGCAGTACTTC. Translating gives CASSRIAGSYEQYF.

The sample holds a few counts of this clone. The chain couples TRBV2 to TRBJ2-7; D is perhaps TRBD1 (5 bases). Deletions cut 8 bases from V and 6 bases from J, with 17 bases between. The germline V gene encodes CDR1 SNHLY and CDR2 FYNNEI. The CDR3 totals 13 residues. The CDR3 loop reads CASLRQGVSEQYF. The CDR3 DNA sequence: TGTGCCAGCCTTCGGCAGGGCGTCTCCGAGCAGTACTTC. Full variable domain (remainder filled in from reference TRBV2 and TRBJ2-7): EPEVTQTPSHQVTQMGQEVILRCVPISNHLYFYWYRQILGQKVEFLVSFYNNEISEKSEIFDDQFSVERPDGSNFTLKIRSTKLEDSAMYFCASLRQGVSEQYFGPGTRLTVT.

This clone has a handful of counts. The chain is built from TRBV6-5 and TRBJ2-3, with a possible D match to TRBD2 (7 bases). CDR1 is MNHEY and CDR2 is SVGAGI in the germline V gene. V was trimmed by 5 bases and J by 2 bases, leaving 14 bases between them. There are 15 residues in the CDR3. CDR3 bases: TGTGCCAGCAGTATACGGGGGGCCTTCACAGATACGCAGTATTTT. Its protein is CASSIRGAFTDTQYF.

The chain is built from TRBV27 and TRBJ1-5, with a tentative D call TRBD1 (5 bases). Deletions cut 2 bases from V and 4 bases from J, with 15 bases between. CDR1 and CDR2 from the germline V gene are MNHEY and SMNVEV (reference sequence). The CDR3 has 16 amino acids. The CDR3, as DNA: TGTGCCAGCAGTTTACGGAGGACGGGGGGTAATCAGCCCCAGCATTTT. Translated: CASSLRRTGGNQPQHF.

The chain recombines TRBV4-2 with TRBJ2-5; D is unresolved. The J call is uncertain, as TRBJ2-7 better fits the DNA end. The CDR3 is 15 residues long. Germline CDR1 and CDR2: LGHNA and YNFKEQ. The CDR3 nucleotides are TGTGCCAGCAGCCAAGAGGCAGGCGAAGGCTACGAGCAGTACTTC. Translating it yields CASSQEAGEGYEQYF.

This chain joins TRBV5-4 and TRBJ2-7; D is perhaps TRBD2 (6 bases). The V and J ends lost 7 bases and 0 bases respectively, with 17 bases between them. Per germline, CDR1 SGHNT and CDR2 YYREEE (reference sequence). The CDR3 spans 15 residues. CDR3 region: CASEGGKQFSYEQYF. The DNA for the CDR3 is TGTGCCAGCGAGGGCGGGAAACAGTTCTCCTACGAGCAGTACTTC.

This clone was seen a single time. This sequence joins TRBV5-4 and TRBJ2-3; 14 bases agree with TRBD2. The CDR3 contains 19 residues. Per germline, CDR1 SGHNT and CDR2 YYREEE (reference sequence). V shed 6 bases and J 2 bases; nucleotides not matched to a gene: 14. The CDR3 sequence: CASTAATGLAGVNTDTQYF. The CDR3 DNA reads TGTGCCAGCACCGCTGCGACGGGACTAGCGGGAGTAAACACAGATACGCAGTATTTT.

The CDR3 nucleotides are TGTGCCAGTAGTATAAGCACTAGGTCTGGGGCCAACGTCCTGACTTTC. Translating it yields CASSISTRSGANVLTF. The rearrangement uses TRBV19 and TRBJ2-6, with a possible D match to TRBD2 (5 bases). Germline CDR1 and CDR2: LNHDA and SQIVND (reference sequence). This CDR3 spans 16 amino acids. The V gene lost 2 bases and the J gene lost 1 base, with 9 bases spanning the gap.

This chain joins TRBV27 and TRBJ1-2; TRBD1 aligns across 7 bases. Germline V CDR1 and CDR2: MNHEY, SMNVEV (reference sequence). CDR3 size: 15 residues. V was pared by 3 bases and J by 3 bases, with 7 bases of the junction left unmatched. Here the CDR3 DNA reads TGTGCCAGCAGTTTCGTCGGGACAGTTCACTATGGCTACACCTTC. It encodes CASSFVGTVHYGYTF.

This sequence joins TRBV5-4 and TRBJ2-1, with no clear D. CDR3 length: 18 residues. V was cut by 0 bases and J by 2 bases, with 18 bases left in between. The V gene's germline CDR1 is SGHNT and CDR2 YYREEE (reference sequence). The chain's CDR3 is CASSLALETRSPYNEQFF. CDR3 nucleotides: TGTGCCAGCAGCTTGGCCTTGGAGACTCGCTCTCCCTACAATGAGCAGTTCTTC.

The genes are TRBV4-1 and TRBJ1-1; the match to TRBD1 covers 7 bases. Germline V gene data show CDR1 as MGHRA and CDR2 as YSYEKL. This CDR3 contains 14 residues. The V segment lost 4 bases and the J segment 5 bases; nucleotides outside the gene matches: 7. CDR3 nucleotides: TGCGCCAGCAGCCCCATGACAGGGAGGACTGAAGCTTTCTTT. Translation: CASSPMTGRTEAFF.

The chain couples TRBV27 to TRBJ2-7; maybe TRBD2 (5 bases). Trimming stripped 4 bases from V and 4 bases from J, with 11 bases between. Germline V gene sequence: CDR1 MNHEY, CDR2 SMNVEV (reference sequence). The CDR3 runs to 13 residues. CDR3 protein: CASSSLAQYEQYF. For the CDR3, the DNA is TGTGCCAGCAGTTCTCTAGCACAATACGAGCAGTACTTC.

The chain carries TRBV15 and TRBJ2-5; 12 nucleotides align to TRBD2. The CDR3 sequence is 16 residues long. After removal of 3 bases from V and 1 base from J, the junction contained 3 bases not matched to a gene. Germline V CDR1 and CDR2: LNHNV, YYDKDF (reference sequence). CDR3: CATSSWTSGAQETQYF. DNA for the CDR3: TGTGCCACCAGCAGCTGGACTAGCGGGGCCCAAGAGACCCAGTACTTC.

This clone was seen a few times. The chain employs TRBV18 and TRBJ2-3, with 8 bases aligning to TRBD2. CDR1 KGHSH and CDR2 LQKENI come from the germline V gene. V was pared by 6 bases and J by 5 bases, with 10 bases of the junction left unmatched. CDR3 size: 15 residues. The DNA for the CDR3 is TGTGCCAGCTCTCCCGTTGGAGCGGGAGAAGATACGCAGTATTTT. It translates to CASSPVGAGEDTQYF.

This chain uses TRBV13 with TRBJ1-4; TRBD1 matches at 8 bases. Per the germline V gene, CDR1 is PRHDT and CDR2 is FYEKMQ (reference sequence). Unmatched junction bases numbered 7, after V lost 2 bases and J lost 8 bases. This CDR3 has 15 residues. Here the CDR3 reads CASSLRTGGREKLFF. DNA for the CDR3: TGTGCCAGCAGCTTAAGAACAGGGGGAAGGGAAAAACTGTTTTTT.

This clone was recorded once. The V and J genes are TRBV27 and TRBJ2-5, with 7 bases fitting TRBD2. V dropped 4 bases and J dropped 3; count of bases not matched to a gene: 2. This CDR3 region has 13 residues. Germline-derived CDR1 and CDR2 are MNHEY and SMNVEV (reference sequence). CDR3 sequence (DNA): TGTGCCAGCAGTTGGCTAGCGGAAGAGACCCAGTACTTC. Translation: CASSWLAEETQYF.

This chain links TRBV6-5 with TRBJ2-2; TRBD1 might be the D (6 bases). This CDR3 spans 14 amino acids. Germline CDR1 is MNHEY and CDR2 is SVGAGI. The V and J ends lost 0 bases and 6 bases respectively, with 8 bases between them. The CDR3 region has the DNA TGTGCCAGCAGTTACTCAGAGGGGGCCGGGGAGCTGTTTTTT. Protein: CASSYSEGAGELFF.

This clone occurred once. The same CDR3 also results from other DNA sequences found in this sample. Written as DNA, the CDR3 is TGTGCCAGCAGTTACGAGAGGGGGAGTGAAGCTTTCTTT. Translating gives CASSYERGSEAFF. J is TRBJ1-1 and V is TRBV6-5; tentatively, D is TRBD1 (6 bases). V was trimmed by 2 bases and J by 7 bases, leaving 11 bases between them. This CDR3 comprises 13 residues. Germline-derived CDR1 and CDR2 are MNHEY and SVGAGI.